One T cell receptor (beta chain) is described in this entry. This clonotype was recorded a few times. Its antigen is currently not known. A read error may produce the germline difference seen at one junction end. Libraries of naive CD8 T cells were generated from roughly 21,000 to 960,000 sorted cells, with 10%, 30% or 50% of the purified RNA used. Naive CD8 T cells were FACS-sorted as CD8+CD4-CCR7+CD45RA+ on a BD FACSAria II into RLT Plus buffer. Ten to eleven TCR copies' worth of Jurkat RNA were spiked into about 20,000-1,000,000 naive CD8 T cell samples to test detection sensitivity. CD8 T cells were enriched with RosetteSep CD8+ T Cell Enrichment Cocktail and Ficoll-Paque, followed by ACK red cell lysis. According to the germline V gene, CDR1 reads MNHEY and CDR2 reads SVGEGT. The CDR3, from cysteine to phenylalanine, totals 14 residues. Kept here is only the CDR3 DNA, which spans 42 bases and is read in frame from base 1.

These data are taken from a study of molecular identifiers for immune sequencing clone quantification (dated by TCRdb to 2016 to 2019). Study-level background: For a replicate experiment, RNA from around 20,000 or 100,000 naive CD8 T cells was divided into five aliquots, of which four were sequenced. This methods study benchmarked molecular-identifier clustering-based TCR repertoire sequencing (MIDCIRS) and TCR RNA copy counting, using CD8 T cells to do so.

What the work shows at the level of the full study, not this receptor alone: When barcode sub-clustering was not used, chimeric consensus sequences inflated TCR diversity, with chimeras reaching as high as 47%. Modeling gave about 3 recovered TCR RNA copies per cell versus approximately 11 by digital PCR, implying approximately 32% capture efficiency. Clones above 20 RNA copies held over 98% of molecules in CMV-specific effector cells but under 1% in naive cells. Highly expanded clone sizes could be underestimated because identical TCR molecules may share a barcode. Spiked-in Jurkat TCR RNA equivalent to a single cell was reported to be detectable even among more than 900,000 naive CD8 T cells. The naive libraries included spiked-in Jurkat TCR RNA (10 copies' worth), and this RNA is not part of the donor repertoire.

Libraries were constructed by PCR. The sequencing machine was an Illumina HiSeq 4000. Bulk TCR libraries were made following a previously described method, with the TCR primers given in Table S5. Total RNA was purified with the Qiagen AllPrep DNA/RNA kit. Before analysis, reads from multiple sequencing runs of one library were combined. On the authors' methods: Only reads with exact TCR constant sequence were kept, trimmed to 150 nt, and grouped by their 12-nt molecular barcodes. Reads in each barcode group were sub-clustered using a 15% Levenshtein threshold, and a quality-weighted consensus sequence was built for each RNA molecule. Non-functional sequences were removed, as were lower-count sequences one edit away from another. Barcode sub-clusters with fewer than 20% of the maximum read count were removed, based on fitting two negative binomial distributions. In TCRdb, the public reads were trimmed at Q25 with fastp and aligned with MiXCR, with productive beta chains retained. Rows with a matching CDR3 protein are joined into one entry that keeps the most common DNA and genes. The V and J calls reflect TCRdb's pipeline rather than the authors' work. The sample table lists over 600,000 distinct CDR3 sequences, about 20% of them with a count of one. The ten most abundant clones make up 0.85% to 0.9% of the sample.

Sequenced sample: naive CD8+ T cells from blood, with Jurkat cell RNA spiked in. This sample's cell subset or site label indicates: FACS-sorted CD8+CD4-CCR7+CD45RA+ naive T cells. The chain is made from TRBV6-2 or TRBV6-3 and TRBJ1-1, with an unclear D gene assignment. The origin of this receptor is a human donor in good health. Some libraries in this study had Jurkat cell RNA spiked in. The nucleotides read TGTGCCAGCAGTGGTGAACAAAAATACACTGGAGCTTTCTTT. This gives the protein CASSGEQKYTGAFF.